This T cell receptor beta chain was sequenced for a study of PD-L1 blockade in urothelial cancer. Study background: At 3 weeks (second dose) and 6 weeks after starting treatment, blood was analyzed. Median T cell yield from blood was fewer than 150,000.

Per germline, CDR1 MNHEY and CDR2 SVGAGI. The CDR3 spans 15 residues. Trimming left V 2 bases short and J 0 bases short, with 10 bases between. Using immunoSEQ multiplex PCR, the repertoire was profiled, and TCRdb retains in-frame clones only, with some absent. The data contain approximately 100,000 clones, approximately 91% of them singletons. The receptor's source is a woman aged 80 or over with urothelial cancer. Specimen: PBMCs, collected around atezolizumab (anti-PD-L1) treatment. The rearrangement joins TRBV6-5 to TRBJ1-1, with D tentatively TRBD1 (5 bases). This CDR3 reads CASSYTGGMNTEAFF. As DNA, the CDR3 is TGTGCCAGCAGTTACACCGGGGGTATGAACACTGAAGCTTTCTTT.